This is a list of T cell receptor beta chains from one sample in a study of cytomegalovirus exposure and HLA in healthy donors. The assay was immunoSEQ multiplex PCR, and TCRdb's table has in-frame clones only and misses some. The table has about 140,000 clones, approximately 80% seen once. Sample: PBMCs. Source of these receptors: a middle-aged woman in good health and CMV-seronegative. Each CDR3 is given with its conserved first and last residue. Each record gives: J gene, V gene, clone size, D gene, CDR3 protein, CDR3 DNA. The D gene is left open where the match is weak. Clone sizes are given selectively: once, few, many, or a class where the clone is expanded.

j_call: TRBJ1-2
v_call: TRBV30
clone_size: few
d_call: -
cdr3_aa: CAWNPLGAYGYTF
cdr3_nt: TGTGCCTGGAACCCCTTGGGGGCCTATGGCTACACCTTC

j_call: TRBJ2-7
v_call: TRBV28
clone_size: -
d_call: TRBD1
cdr3_aa: CASSLSGQAAYEQYF
cdr3_nt: TGTGCCAGCAGTTTGAGTGGACAGGCCGCCTACGAGCAGTACTTC

j_call: TRBJ2-4
v_call: TRBV7-9
clone_size: once
d_call: -
cdr3_aa: CASSLSEDPSYIQYF
cdr3_nt: TGTGCCAGCAGCCTCTCGGAGGATCCCTCATACATTCAGTACTTC

j_call: TRBJ2-3
v_call: TRBV5-1
clone_size: -
d_call: -
cdr3_aa: CASSLSYLSTDTQYF
cdr3_nt: TGCGCCAGCAGCTTAAGCTACCTTAGCACAGATACGCAGTATTTT

j_call: TRBJ2-5
v_call: TRBV7-6
clone_size: -
d_call: TRBD1
cdr3_aa: CASKQQGARETQYF
cdr3_nt: TGTGCCAGCAAACAACAGGGGGCCCGGGAGACCCAGTACTTC

j_call: TRBJ1-1
v_call: TRBV4-2
clone_size: few
d_call: -
cdr3_aa: CASSQHGGQGTEAFF
cdr3_nt: TGTGCCAGCAGCCAACACGGGGGGCAGGGCACTGAAGCTTTCTTT

j_call: TRBJ1-3
v_call: TRBV4-1
clone_size: -
d_call: -
cdr3_aa: CASSQFTGSSGNTIYF
cdr3_nt: TGCGCCAGCAGCCAGTTCACAGGGAGCTCTGGAAACACCATATATTTT

j_call: TRBJ1-1
v_call: TRBV2
clone_size: -
d_call: -
cdr3_aa: CATDNGRNTEAFF
cdr3_nt: TGTGCCACAGATAATGGGCGGAACACTGAAGCTTTCTTT

j_call: TRBJ2-1
v_call: TRBV7-9
clone_size: -
d_call: TRBD1
cdr3_aa: CASSLGTRGRHQFF
cdr3_nt: TGTGCCAGCAGCTTAGGAACAAGGGGGCGACATCAGTTCTTC

j_call: TRBJ2-1
v_call: TRBV19
clone_size: -
d_call: TRBD2
cdr3_aa: CASSIRAGGPRDNEQFF
cdr3_nt: TGTGCCAGTAGTATCAGGGCGGGAGGGCCACGGGACAATGAGCAGTTCTTC

j_call: TRBJ1-4
v_call: TRBV30
clone_size: few
d_call: -
cdr3_aa: CAWDQGFNEKLFF
cdr3_nt: TGTGCCTGGGACCAGGGATTCAATGAAAAACTGTTTTTT

j_call: TRBJ1-2
v_call: TRBV19
clone_size: -
d_call: -
cdr3_aa: CASSTPGVRDGYTF
cdr3_nt: TGTGCCAGTAGTACACCAGGGGTTCGGGATGGCTACACCTTC

j_call: TRBJ1-1
v_call: TRBV30
clone_size: -
d_call: -
cdr3_aa: CACLNRAGAFF
cdr3_nt: TGTGCCTGCCTTAACAGGGCAGGAGCTTTCTTT

j_call: TRBJ2-7
v_call: TRBV30
clone_size: -
d_call: -
cdr3_aa: CAWTEGGTRIFGEQYF
cdr3_nt: TGTGCCTGGACCGAGGGGGGGACAAGGATTTTCGGCGAGCAGTACTTC

j_call: TRBJ1-1
v_call: TRBV2
clone_size: -
d_call: -
cdr3_aa: CASGREYTEAFF
cdr3_nt: TGTGCCAGCGGCCGGGAGTACACTGAAGCTTTCTTT

j_call: TRBJ1-5
v_call: TRBV19
clone_size: -
d_call: TRBD1
cdr3_aa: CASSSPTGYSNQPQHF
cdr3_nt: TGTGCCAGTAGTTCACCGACAGGGTATAGCAATCAGCCCCAGCATTTT

j_call: TRBJ1-1
v_call: TRBV29-1
clone_size: once
d_call: TRBD1
cdr3_aa: CSVTRGLITEAFF
cdr3_nt: TGCAGCGTTACCAGGGGGCTAATCACTGAAGCTTTCTTT

j_call: TRBJ1-1
v_call: TRBV18
clone_size: -
d_call: -
cdr3_aa: CASSPPNRGQNTEAFF
cdr3_nt: TGTGCCAGCTCACCACCGAACCGGGGTCAGAACACTGAAGCTTTCTTT

j_call: TRBJ2-7
v_call: TRBV7-6
clone_size: -
d_call: -
cdr3_aa: CASSSPGSYEQYF
cdr3_nt: TGTGCCAGCAGCTCCCCGGGGTCCTACGAGCAGTACTTC

j_call: TRBJ1-2
v_call: TRBV7-9
clone_size: -
d_call: -
cdr3_aa: CASSLTLYGYTF
cdr3_nt: TGTGCCAGCAGCCTAACCTTATATGGCTACACCTTC

j_call: TRBJ2-1
v_call: TRBV28
clone_size: -
d_call: TRBD2
cdr3_aa: CASSYRLAGMNEQFF
cdr3_nt: TGTGCCAGCAGCTATAGACTAGCGGGAATGAATGAGCAGTTCTTC

j_call: TRBJ1-2
v_call: TRBV5-1
clone_size: -
d_call: TRBD1
cdr3_aa: CASSPDRDGYTF
cdr3_nt: TGCGCCAGCAGCCCGGACAGGGATGGCTACACCTTC

j_call: TRBJ1-2
v_call: TRBV27
clone_size: -
d_call: TRBD1
cdr3_aa: CLPRPEATGGSGGYTF
cdr3_nt: TGTTTACCGAGACCGGAAGCGACAGGGGGTAGTGGTGGCTACACCTTC

j_call: TRBJ1-2
v_call: TRBV18
clone_size: -
d_call: TRBD1
cdr3_aa: CASSPATGEYGYTF
cdr3_nt: TGTGCCAGCTCACCTGCGACAGGGGAATATGGCTACACCTTC

j_call: TRBJ1-4
v_call: TRBV6-5
clone_size: once
d_call: TRBD1
cdr3_aa: CATKEGGATNEKLFF
cdr3_nt: TGTGCCACCAAGGAAGGGGGCGCGACTAATGAAAAACTGTTTTTT

j_call: TRBJ1-1
v_call: TRBV6-5
clone_size: -
d_call: -
cdr3_aa: CASSSGISREAFF
cdr3_nt: TGTGCCAGCAGTTCCGGGATCTCTAGGGAAGCTTTCTTT

j_call: TRBJ1-5
v_call: TRBV28
clone_size: -
d_call: TRBD1
cdr3_aa: CASRMVDRGNQPQHF
cdr3_nt: TGTGCCAGCAGGATGGTGGACAGGGGGAATCAGCCCCAGCATTTT

j_call: TRBJ2-5
v_call: TRBV5-1
clone_size: -
d_call: TRBD1
cdr3_aa: CASSTLGQGELETQYF
cdr3_nt: TGCGCCAGCAGCACTTTAGGACAGGGAGAGTTGGAGACCCAGTACTTC

j_call: TRBJ2-1
v_call: TRBV14
clone_size: -
d_call: TRBD2
cdr3_aa: CASSLLAGLYNEQFF
cdr3_nt: TGTGCCAGCAGCCTTCTAGCGGGACTCTACAATGAGCAGTTCTTC

j_call: TRBJ1-1
v_call: TRBV11-2
clone_size: -
d_call: -
cdr3_aa: CASSPIRGNTEAFF
cdr3_nt: TGTGCCAGCAGCCCAATAAGGGGGAACACTGAAGCTTTCTTT

j_call: TRBJ2-7
v_call: TRBV4-3
clone_size: -
d_call: -
cdr3_aa: CASSQGLNRGGQYF
cdr3_nt: TGCGCCAGCAGCCAAGGTTTAAACAGGGGGGGGCAGTACTTC

j_call: TRBJ2-5
v_call: TRBV7-2
clone_size: -
d_call: TRBD2
cdr3_aa: CASSLAGGIRETQYF
cdr3_nt: TGTGCCAGCAGCTTAGCGGGAGGGATTAGAGAGACCCAGTACTTC

j_call: TRBJ2-2
v_call: TRBV30
clone_size: -
d_call: TRBD2
cdr3_aa: CAWKRGATGELFF
cdr3_nt: TGTGCCTGGAAGCGGGGGGCGACCGGGGAGCTGTTTTTT

j_call: TRBJ1-4
v_call: TRBV5-3
clone_size: -
d_call: -
cdr3_aa: CARSLRNTARVVFF
cdr3_nt: TGTGCCAGAAGCCTCCGAAACACGGCGCGGGTGGTGTTTTTT

j_call: TRBJ1-5
v_call: TRBV28
clone_size: -
d_call: -
cdr3_aa: CASSLSPLSYPASNQPQHF
cdr3_nt: TGTGCCAGCAGTTTATCCCCATTATCCTACCCCGCTAGCAATCAGCCCCAGCATTTT

j_call: TRBJ1-3
v_call: TRBV6-1
clone_size: -
d_call: -
cdr3_aa: CASTSGSSGNTIYF
cdr3_nt: TGTGCCAGCACATCAGGCAGCTCTGGAAACACCATATATTTT

j_call: TRBJ1-2
v_call: TRBV28
clone_size: -
d_call: -
cdr3_aa: CASSSGGYTF
cdr3_nt: TGTGCCAGCAGTTCGGGTGGCTACACCTTC

j_call: TRBJ2-7
v_call: TRBV2
clone_size: -
d_call: -
cdr3_aa: CASSDLGPYSYEQYF
cdr3_nt: TGTGCCAGCAGTGATCTGGGCCCGTACTCCTACGAGCAGTACTTC

j_call: TRBJ2-5
v_call: TRBV6-6
clone_size: -
d_call: -
cdr3_aa: CASSYNFQETQYF
cdr3_nt: TGTGCCAGCAGTTATAATTTCCAAGAGACCCAGTACTTC

j_call: TRBJ2-7
v_call: TRBV7-2
clone_size: -
d_call: -
cdr3_aa: CASSLAGLAFEQYF
cdr3_nt: TGTGCCAGCAGCTTAGCTGGGCTAGCTTTCGAGCAGTACTTC

j_call: TRBJ2-1
v_call: TRBV27
clone_size: -
d_call: TRBD1
cdr3_aa: CASSFSGQGYNEQFF
cdr3_nt: TGTGCCAGCAGTTTCTCCGGACAGGGGTACAATGAGCAGTTCTTC

j_call: TRBJ2-5
v_call: TRBV29-1
clone_size: -
d_call: TRBD2
cdr3_aa: CSVCTSGSGETQYF
cdr3_nt: TGCAGCGTTTGTACTAGCGGGAGCGGAGAGACCCAGTACTTC

j_call: TRBJ2-5
v_call: TRBV6-6
clone_size: -
d_call: -
cdr3_aa: CASSTQGMPQETQYF
cdr3_nt: TGTGCCAGCAGTACACAGGGTATGCCCCAAGAGACCCAGTACTTC

j_call: TRBJ2-7
v_call: TRBV5-8
clone_size: -
d_call: TRBD2
cdr3_aa: CASSPTLAGAQYEQYF
cdr3_nt: TGTGCCAGCAGCCCCACTCTAGCGGGAGCGCAGTACGAGCAGTACTTC

j_call: TRBJ2-1
v_call: TRBV25-1
clone_size: once
d_call: -
cdr3_aa: CASSELTDEQFF
cdr3_nt: TGTGCCAGCAGTGAATTAACGGATGAGCAGTTCTTC

j_call: TRBJ2-7
v_call: TRBV5-1
clone_size: -
d_call: -
cdr3_aa: CASSEGAALRRLEQYF
cdr3_nt: TGCGCCAGCAGCGAAGGCGCGGCATTACGCAGACTCGAGCAGTACTTC

j_call: TRBJ2-1
v_call: TRBV4-3
clone_size: -
d_call: -
cdr3_aa: CASSQVPRLGLYNEQFF
cdr3_nt: TGCGCCAGCAGCCAAGTCCCCAGGCTGGGGCTTTACAATGAGCAGTTCTTC

j_call: TRBJ2-3
v_call: TRBV28
clone_size: -
d_call: -
cdr3_aa: CASQRFTDTQYF
cdr3_nt: TGTGCCAGCCAGCGGTTCACAGATACGCAGTATTTT

j_call: TRBJ2-7
v_call: TRBV6-6
clone_size: once
d_call: -
cdr3_aa: CAGAQGGGPYEQYF
cdr3_nt: TGTGCCGGCGCTCAGGGAGGGGGACCCTACGAGCAGTACTTC

j_call: TRBJ1-3
v_call: TRBV6-6
clone_size: -
d_call: -
cdr3_aa: CASSWASGASGNTIYF
cdr3_nt: TGTGCCAGCAGTTGGGCCTCTGGCGCTTCTGGAAACACCATATATTTT

j_call: TRBJ2-7
v_call: TRBV19
clone_size: -
d_call: -
cdr3_aa: CASSSGHLTYEQYF
cdr3_nt: TGTGCCAGTAGTTCGGGACACCTTACTTACGAGCAGTACTTC

j_call: TRBJ2-7
v_call: TRBV27
clone_size: -
d_call: -
cdr3_aa: CASRGVTGFDEQYF
cdr3_nt: TGTGCCAGCAGGGGAGTTACAGGGTTTGATGAGCAGTACTTC

j_call: TRBJ2-7
v_call: TRBV28
clone_size: -
d_call: -
cdr3_aa: CASSRGGTIFYEQYF
cdr3_nt: TGTGCCAGCAGTAGAGGGGGAACAATTTTCTACGAGCAGTACTTC

j_call: TRBJ2-3
v_call: TRBV28
clone_size: -
d_call: -
cdr3_aa: CASSPPGARAGTDTQYF
cdr3_nt: TGTGCCAGCAGTCCACCAGGGGCGCGGGCCGGCACAGATACGCAGTATTTT

j_call: TRBJ2-7
v_call: TRBV11-3
clone_size: few
d_call: -
cdr3_aa: CASSLDRLNYEQYF
cdr3_nt: TGTGCCAGCAGCTTAGATAGACTTAACTACGAGCAGTACTTC

j_call: TRBJ2-1
v_call: TRBV5-1
clone_size: once
d_call: TRBD1
cdr3_aa: CASSLSTGQGVFSYNEQFF
cdr3_nt: TGCGCCAGCAGCTTGAGTACGGGACAGGGCGTCTTTTCCTACAATGAGCAGTTCTTC

j_call: TRBJ2-1
v_call: TRBV10-2
clone_size: -
d_call: TRBD2
cdr3_aa: CASSLAGGPGEQFF
cdr3_nt: TGCGCCAGCAGTTTAGCGGGAGGGCCTGGGGAGCAGTTCTTC

j_call: TRBJ1-3
v_call: TRBV19
clone_size: once
d_call: -
cdr3_aa: CASRLLSGNTIYF
cdr3_nt: TGTGCCAGTCGACTGCTCTCTGGAAACACCATATATTTT